Sequencing of this T cell receptor beta chain was carried out in a study of blood T cell repertoires in COVID-19 (dated by TCRdb to 2018 to 2020). With respect to the entire study: Samples covering the acute and convalescent phases of COVID-19 were provided by collaborators in the United States, Italy and Spain. The sample metadata nearly always contained a de-identified subject ID, COVID-19 status, age in years and sex. Where available, HLA class I and class II types were obtained from metadata supplied by the sample provider rather than from assay-based typing. A freely available public database, intended as a resource for researchers studying the immune response to SARS-CoV-2, is where the repertoires were released. The prospective study material was composed of cDNA or gDNA derived from T cells, B-cell-depleted T cells, or PBMCs. The samples were drawn from the first 160 participants of the ongoing ImmuneRACE study and from about 1,200 subjects provided by 6 global collaborators. The dataset comprised deeply sampled blood TCRbeta repertoires from subjects exposed to, actively infected with, or recovered from COVID-19. What the work shows at the level of the full study, not this receptor alone: How much clinical and demographic metadata was included differed by source and by participant, and the metadata was provided uncurated.

Collaborating institutions collected whole blood in K2EDTA tubes following their own protocols. Collaborator samples were shipped for TCRbeta analysis as frozen whole blood, isolated PBMCs, or DNA extracted from either sample type. In the germline V gene, CDR1 corresponds to MNHEY and CDR2 to SVGAGI. The CDR3 goes from the cysteine to the phenylalanine over 15 residues. Only the CDR3 DNA is retained, 45 bases long and in frame from the first base. Cut back by 6 bases and 2 bases, the V and J ends lie 14 bases apart. Points on this clone: Its antigen is not yet known. The input lacks base qualities; no much larger clone sits a single base away.

TCRbeta CDR3 regions were amplified from genomic DNA using the immunoSEQ Assay, a bias-controlled multiplex PCR. As for the authors' bioinformatics: Nucleated cell counts per sample were estimated from amplification of reference gene primers within the assay. To quantify the absolute abundance of each unique TCRbeta CDR3 rearrangement, sequence reads were collapsed and filtered. For each sample, productive Simpson clonality was calculated by taking the square root of Simpson's diversity index across productive rearrangements. TCRdb re-hosts the immuneACCESS table, in-frame sequences only. Its copies lack some clones; in the studies checked, an unresolved V gene accounts for under half of them, and the cause for the rest is not known. The V and J calls and clone size are taken from that table; D and trimming were inferred from the DNA. This sample is represented by 250,000 or so clones; 70% to 90% of them were singletons. About 2.1% of the sample goes to the ten largest clones.

The rearranged chain carries TRBV6-5 and TRBJ1-5; D gene: possibly TRBD1, on 6 matching bases. The sample was peripheral blood. The source of this sequence is a man younger than 45 with active or convalescent COVID-19. CDR3 loop: CASSAGAYGNQPQHF. The DNA sequence reads TGTGCCAGCAGCGCAGGGGCATATGGCAATCAGCCCCAGCATTTT.